These 25 T cell receptor beta chains were sequenced from one sample in a study of cytomegalovirus exposure and HLA in healthy donors. Primers for the PCR totalled 60 Vbeta and 13 Jbeta. Generated by immunoSEQ multiplex PCR, the TCRdb table keeps only in-frame clones and is missing some. The repertoire consists of about 140,000 clones, with about 75% occurring once and the leading ten covering about 3.5%. The sequenced sample consisted of PBMCs. The receptors were gathered from a man aged 35-49 years in good health and CMV-seronegative.

The chain is built from TRBV7-9 and TRBJ2-2, with 8 nucleotides matching TRBD1. The CDR3 is 16 residues long. The junction had 10 bases not matched to a gene; V was cut back by 4 bases and J by 6 bases. Germline CDR1 reads SEHNR; CDR2 reads FQNEAQ (reference sequence). CDR3 coding DNA: TGTGCCAGCAGCTGGCGGACAGGGAGCCGCCCCGGGGAGCTGTTTTTT. It encodes CASSWRTGSRPGELFF.

On this clone: This sample also contains other DNA sequences that code for the same CDR3. The CDR3 spells CASSVGQGETQYF. Here the CDR3 DNA reads TGTGCCAGCAGCGTAGGCCAGGGGGAGACCCAGTACTTC. This chain connects TRBV9 to TRBJ2-5; D may be TRBD1 (6 bases). Germline CDR1 is SGDLS and CDR2 is YYNGEE. The length of the CDR3 is 13 residues. Trimming stripped 0 bases from V and 5 bases from J, with 8 bases between.

The CDR3 is CAIANRGSNTGELFF. DNA of the CDR3: TGTGCCATCGCCAACAGGGGCTCGAACACCGGGGAGCTGTTTTTT. V is TRBV28 and J is TRBJ2-2; 7 bases line up with TRBD1. The CDR3 covers 15 residues. V was pared by 10 bases and J by 0 bases, with 8 bases of the junction left unmatched. CDR1 MDHEN and CDR2 SYDVKM come from the germline V gene.

The rearrangement links TRBV28 to TRBJ1-2, with D perhaps matching TRBD1 (5 bases). The germline CDR1 and CDR2 sequences are MDHEN and SYDVKM. V was pared by 10 bases and J by 3 bases, with 15 bases between. The CDR3 runs to 13 residues. The CDR3 coding sequence is TGTGCCACATGGGTAGTACAGGACTATGGCTACACCTTC. This codes for CATWVVQDYGYTF.

The gene calls are TRBV5-1 and TRBJ1-2; 9 positions match TRBD1. Germline V gene sequence: CDR1 SGHRS, CDR2 YFSETQ. The CDR3 runs 13 residues. V lost 2 bases and J lost 8; bases outside the gene matches: 4. CDR3 residues: CASSLQGAEGYTF. The CDR3 nucleotides are TGCGCCAGCAGCTTACAGGGGGCTGAAGGCTACACCTTC.

The rearrangement joins TRBV9 to TRBJ1-4, with 10 positions matching TRBD1. CDR3 length: 15 amino acids. Germline V gene data show CDR1 as SGDLS and CDR2 as YYNGEE. Trimming took 4 bases from V and 5 from J; bases not matched to a gene: 5. The DNA of the CDR3 is TGTGCCAGCAGCCCCAGGACAGGGGGAAATGAAAAACTGTTTTTT. Encoded protein: CASSPRTGGNEKLFF.

This clone was detected many times. The J gene is TRBJ1-1, the V gene TRBV30; D remains unclear. V was shortened by 4 bases and J by 10 bases, with 13 bases between the two germline ends. Germline CDR1 reads GTSNPN; CDR2 reads SVGIG (reference sequence). The CDR3 consists of 11 residues. DNA of the CDR3: TGTGCCTGGATAAGTATCGGGAGAGCTTTCTTT. Its protein product is CAWISIGRAFF.

This clone was observed a few times. The chain carries TRBV27 and TRBJ1-4, with 9 bases identical to TRBD1. The germline V gene encodes CDR1 MNHEY and CDR2 SMNVEV (reference sequence). The CDR3 has 14 amino acids. The J segment lost 5 bases and the V segment lost 6 bases, leaving 4 bases of the junction unmatched. CDR3 DNA: TGTGCCAGCAGAACTACAGGGGGCAATGAAAAACTGTTTTTT. This encodes CASRTTGGNEKLFF.

The J gene is TRBJ2-7, the V gene TRBV10-2; no clear D gene. Germline values: CDR1 WSHSY, CDR2 SAAADI. CDR3 length: 12 residues. V was pared by 7 bases and J by 2 bases, with 9 bases between. The CDR3 loop reads CASNQGAYEQYF. The CDR3 region has the DNA TGCGCCAGCAACCAAGGAGCCTACGAGCAGTACTTC.

The chain has TRBV6-5 and TRBJ1-2, with no clear D. Per germline, CDR1 MNHEY and CDR2 SVGAGI. The CDR3 length is 14 residues. Trimming took off 0 bases at V and 5 bases at J, with 10 bases between the two ends. DNA of the CDR3: TGTGCCAGCAGTTACTCCTCAGTTCCGTATGGCTACACCTTC. It encodes CASSYSSVPYGYTF.

The chain combines TRBV9 with TRBJ2-5; TRBD1 matches at 8 bases. J gave up 1 base and V 4 bases, and 3 bases lay outside the gene matches. CDR3 length: 14 residues. Germline CDR1 is SGDLS and CDR2 is YYNGEE. The CDR3 here is CASSIQGAQETQYF. CDR3 coding DNA: TGTGCCAGCAGCATCCAGGGGGCCCAAGAGACCCAGTACTTC.

The rearrangement links TRBV15 to TRBJ1-2, with a possible D match to TRBD1 (6 bases). This CDR3 comprises 15 residues. Trimming left V 0 bases short and J 0 bases short, with 8 bases between. From germline, CDR1 is LNHNV and CDR2 YYDKDF (reference sequence). The CDR3 here is CATSRDGQPNYGYTF. The CDR3 DNA reads TGTGCCACCAGCAGAGATGGACAGCCTAACTATGGCTACACCTTC.

The rearrangement joins TRBV2 to TRBJ1-3; 7 bases fit TRBD1. V dropped 7 bases and J dropped 2; count of bases not matched to a gene: 8. This CDR3 is built from 15 residues. Germline CDR1 reads SNHLY; CDR2 reads FYNNEI. CDR3 sequence: CASTLTTGAGNTIYF. CDR3 DNA sequence: TGTGCCAGCACGCTCACTACAGGGGCTGGAAACACCATATATTTT.

CDR3 loop: CASSSHPRGTYNEQFF. CDR3 in DNA: TGTGCCAGCAGTTCTCACCCGAGGGGGACCTACAATGAGCAGTTCTTC. This sequence joins TRBV27 and TRBJ2-1, with TRBD1 as a possible D gene (6 bases). The V gene's germline CDR1 is MNHEY and CDR2 SMNVEV (reference sequence). V was cut by 4 bases and J by 2 bases, with 15 bases left in between. There are 16 residues in the CDR3.

The chain carries TRBV5-1 and TRBJ2-1, with D unresolved. Germline lookup yields CDR1 SGHRS and CDR2 YFSETQ. The CDR3 is 13 amino acids. With 0 bases removed from V and 6 bases from J, the gap between germline ends came to 7 bases. In nucleotides, the CDR3 is TGCGCCAGCAGCTTGGACAGCTCCAATGAGCAGTTCTTC. This encodes CASSLDSSNEQFF.

This clone turned up a few times. The genes are TRBV7-3 and TRBJ2-3; 7 bases match TRBD1. CDR3 length: 12 amino acids. The germline gives CDR1 SGHTA, CDR2 FQGTGA. The J segment lost 6 bases and the V segment lost 5 bases, leaving 2 bases of the junction unmatched. In DNA, the CDR3 is TGTGCCAGCAGCCCGGGACAGGATACGCAGTATTTT. Protein product: CASSPGQDTQYF.

As regards this clone: Distinct nucleotide sequences in the sample also encode this CDR3. The chain couples TRBV18 to TRBJ1-2, with 7 nucleotides matching TRBD1. The CDR3 has 12 amino acids. Germline CDR1 and CDR2: KGHSH and LQKENI. With V trimmed by 5 bases and J by 8 bases, 5 bases remained unmatched. CDR3: CASSRDRDGYTF. For the CDR3, the DNA is TGTGCCAGCTCAAGAGACAGGGACGGCTACACCTTC.

J is TRBJ1-1 and V is TRBV5-4; 8 nucleotides agree with TRBD1. The CDR3 has 14 residues. The germline V gene has CDR1 SGHNT and CDR2 YYREEE (reference sequence). The ends lost 4 bases at V and 3 bases at J; junction bases unmatched: 5. The CDR3 region has the DNA TGTGCCAGCAGCCCAGGGGGCCCTGACACTGAAGCTTTCTTT. Translation gives CASSPGGPDTEAFF.

This clone turned up a few times. This chain links TRBV6-1 with TRBJ1-3; D may be TRBD1 (5 bases). Germline lookup yields CDR1 MNHNS and CDR2 SASEGT. The V end lost 1 base, the J end lost 0 bases, and 22 bases lay between the germline ends. This CDR3 comprises 20 residues. Here the CDR3 reads CASSEDWAGILNFSGNTIYF. Written as DNA, the CDR3 is TGTGCCAGCAGTGAAGATTGGGCAGGGATCCTAAATTTCTCTGGAAACACCATATATTTT.

The genes are TRBV30 and TRBJ1-1; D call uncertain. Germline CDR1 reads GTSNPN; CDR2 reads SVGIG (reference sequence). V was clipped by 0 bases and J by 4 bases, with 6 bases between them. This CDR3 contains 12 residues. The CDR3 loop reads CAWSVLGTEAFF. The CDR3 coding sequence is TGTGCCTGGAGTGTACTAGGCACTGAAGCTTTCTTT.

This rearrangement joins TRBV7-3 to TRBJ2-1; 12 bases map to TRBD2. This CDR3 comprises 15 residues. V lost 5 bases to trimming and J lost 4 bases; unmatched junction nucleotides: 3. Germline CDR1 reads SGHTA; CDR2 reads FQGTGA. The CDR3 nucleotides read TGTGCCAGCAGCCCGGGACTAGCGGGTTACAATGAGCAGTTCTTC. Translated, it gives CASSPGLAGYNEQFF.

V gene TRBV5-5 combines with J gene TRBJ2-5, with a weak D call TRBD2 (6 bases). The CDR3 consists of 15 residues. V lost 3 bases and J 5 bases, leaving 17 bases between the germline ends. The germline gives CDR1 SGHKS, CDR2 YYEKEE (reference sequence). The CDR3 sequence is CASSWRGGEYETQYF. The CDR3 DNA sequence: TGTGCCAGCAGCTGGCGCGGAGGGGAGTACGAGACCCAGTACTTC.

The chain recombines TRBV7-3 with TRBJ1-1; a weak D match, TRBD1 (5 bases). Germline V gene lookup returns CDR1 SGHTA and CDR2 FQGTGA. V gave up 5 bases and J gave up 0 bases, with 7 bases separating them. This CDR3 region has 13 residues. The CDR3 reads CASSLTVNTEAFF. For the CDR3, the DNA is TGTGCCAGCAGCCTGACAGTGAACACTGAAGCTTTCTTT.

The chain couples TRBV10-3 to TRBJ1-2, with 7 bases lining up with TRBD1. The junction had 4 bases not matched to a gene; V was cut back by 0 bases and J by 3 bases. The CDR3 spans 15 residues. CDR1 is ENHRY and CDR2 is SYGVKD in the germline V gene. CDR3: CAISESRDSDYGYTF. In DNA, the CDR3 is TGTGCCATCAGTGAGTCGAGGGACAGTGACTATGGCTACACCTTC.

V gene TRBV4-1 combines with J gene TRBJ1-1; 10 bases are a match to TRBD1. Unmatched junction bases numbered 8, after V lost 4 bases and J lost 6 bases. Germline CDR1 MGHRA, CDR2 YSYEKL. There are 15 residues in the CDR3. CDR3: CASSPADRGGPEAFF. DNA of the CDR3: TGCGCCAGCAGCCCGGCGGACAGGGGGGGACCTGAAGCTTTCTTT.